This TCR beta chain was recorded in a study of shared clonotypes between healthy human individuals. Regarding the study as a whole: The four-donor shared clonotypes exceeded non-shared clonotypes in generation probability, with non-shared ones scoring lower. Generally, naive subsets (rather than memory subsets) showed larger estimated richness. Only blood was sampled; tissue repertoires likely differ.

Genomic DNA per cell subset filled all wells of several immunoSEQ plates. Method: immunoSEQ multiplex PCR; TCRdb's copy keeps in-frame clones and lacks some. The data hold around 940,000 clones, with about three quarters observed a single time. Per germline, CDR1 GTSNPN and CDR2 SVGIG (reference sequence). This CDR3 comprises 12 residues. Trimming removed 3 bases from V and 3 bases from J, with 9 bases in between. Details on this clone: Its antigen is unknown.

The rearrangement uses TRBV30 and TRBJ2-7; a weak D match, TRBD2 (5 bases). The specimen was memory CD4+ T cells sorted from blood. Subset meaning: CD45RA-negative fraction. This clonotype was sampled from a man in his late teens or twenties in good health. CDR3 DNA: TGTGCCTGGAGACCGACTAACTACGAGCAGTACTTC. Translated: CAWRPTNYEQYF.